A single sample is the source of the 18 T cell receptor beta chains below, sequenced in a study of cytomegalovirus exposure and HLA in healthy donors. The PCR employed 60 Vbeta primers together with 13 Jbeta primers. TCRdb keeps only in-frame clones here, not all; method: immunoSEQ multiplex PCR. The sample has 150,000 to 200,000 clones; 70% to 80% are singletons. Sequenced material: PBMCs. These receptors were obtained from a woman between 40 and 50 years old in good health and CMV-seronegative.

Notes on this clone: Other nucleotide sequences from this sample produce the same CDR3. The J gene is TRBJ2-7, the V gene TRBV9; 15 bases fit TRBD2. With V trimmed by 0 bases and J by 2 bases, 6 bases remained unmatched. This CDR3 is built from 18 residues. The germline V gene encodes CDR1 SGDLS and CDR2 YYNGEE. The CDR3 DNA follows: TGTGCCAGCAGCGTAGGAGGACTAGCGGGAGGGCCCGCCTACGAGCAGTACTTC. This encodes CASSVGGLAGGPAYEQYF. The full variable domain, in which reference TRBV9 and TRBJ2-7 provide the parts outside the CDR3, is DSGVTQTPKHLITATGQRVTLRCSPRSGDLSVYWYQQSLDQGLQFLIQYYNGEERAKGNILERFSAQQFPDLHSELNLSSLELGDSALYFCASSVGGLAGGPAYEQYFGPGTRLTVT.

V and J are TRBV5-6 and TRBJ2-7; no definite D call. Germline V gene lookup returns CDR1 SGHDT and CDR2 YYEEEE. This CDR3 is 12 amino acids long. V was clipped by 1 base and J by 2 bases, with 4 bases between them. The DNA of the CDR3 is TGTGCCAGCAGCTTGACGGCCTACGAGCAGTACTTC. Translated, it gives CASSLTAYEQYF.

The gene calls are TRBV6-1 and TRBJ1-5; the match to TRBD1 covers 7 bases. There are 17 residues in the CDR3. In germline, CDR1 is MNHNS, CDR2 SASEGT. V trimming: 0 bases; J trimming: 6 bases; junction bases outside the gene matches: 11. The CDR3 sequence: CASSEAGRRDRSQPQHF. In nucleotides, the CDR3 is TGTGCCAGCAGTGAAGCTGGGCGCCGGGACAGATCTCAGCCCCAGCATTTT.

The chain employs TRBV29-1 and TRBJ1-2, with TRBD1 as a possible D gene (6 bases). The V gene lost 1 base and the J gene lost 1 base, with 10 bases spanning the gap. The CDR3 is 14 amino acids. CDR1 and CDR2 from the germline V gene are SQVTM and ANQGSEA. CDR3 nucleotide sequence: TGCAGCGTTGAAGTTGAGGGGGATAACTATGGCTACACCTTC. This gives the protein CSVEVEGDNYGYTF.

V is TRBV18 and J is TRBJ1-3, with 8 positions matching TRBD1. The germline CDR1 and CDR2 sequences are KGHSH and LQKENI. The CDR3 covers 16 residues. Losses at the gene ends were 4 bases for V and 0 bases for J; bases not matched to a gene: 5. The CDR3 loop reads CASSLDRGGSGNTIYF. The CDR3 DNA reads TGTGCCAGCTCACTCGACAGGGGAGGCTCTGGAAACACCATATATTTT.

This clone was detected a few times. The chain carries TRBV7-2 and TRBJ1-1; 7 bases are a match to TRBD1. The ends lost 2 bases at V and 1 base at J; junction bases unmatched: 4. Germline V CDR1 and CDR2: SGHTA, FQGNSA. CDR3 length: 15 amino acids. The CDR3 sequence is CASSLPRDRNTEAFF. The CDR3 coding sequence is TGTGCCAGCAGCTTACCTCGGGACAGGAACACTGAAGCTTTCTTT.

The chain combines TRBV11-2 with TRBJ2-7; 7 bases match TRBD1. The germline gives CDR1 SGHAT, CDR2 FQNNGV. The V gene end was trimmed by 3 bases and the J gene end by 2 bases; junction bases not matched to a gene: 4. CDR3 length: 14 amino acids. The CDR3, as DNA: TGTGCCAGCAGCTTTAGTACAGGGGCCTACGAGCAGTACTTC. Encoded protein: CASSFSTGAYEQYF.

The chain employs TRBV5-6 and TRBJ1-2, with a possible D match to TRBD1 (6 bases). The CDR3 sequence is 11 residues long. Trimming removed 4 bases from V and 8 bases from J, with 9 bases in between. The germline V gene has CDR1 SGHDT and CDR2 YYEEEE. CDR3 amino acids: CASSQGSGYTF. The CDR3 coding sequence is TGTGCCAGCAGCCAGGGGAGCGGCTACACCTTC.

CDR3 DNA: TGTGCCAGCAGTGCCGCAGGGGGTTATCAGCCCCAGCATTTT. This encodes CASSAAGGYQPQHF. The chain uses TRBV28 and TRBJ1-5, with 7 bases that match TRBD1. The junction had 6 bases not matched to a gene; V was cut back by 5 bases and J by 5 bases. The germline V gene has CDR1 MDHEN and CDR2 SYDVKM. This CDR3 spans 14 amino acids.

DNA of the CDR3: TGTGCCAGCAGCTTGGCGGGGGACAGGTCTGGCTACACCTTC. This gives the protein CASSLAGDRSGYTF. The gene calls are TRBV5-4 and TRBJ1-2; TRBD1 aligns across 8 bases. The CDR3 runs 14 residues. Trimming cost V 0 bases and J 7 bases; bases outside gene matches: 5. The V gene's germline CDR1 is SGHNT and CDR2 YYREEE (reference sequence).

This chain joins TRBV28 and TRBJ2-2; 7 bases line up with TRBD1. V gave up 7 bases and J gave up 1 base; unmatched junction bases: 3. This CDR3 has 14 amino acids. The germline V gene has CDR1 MDHEN and CDR2 SYDVKM. The CDR3 protein is CASTPGGNTGELFF. The CDR3 DNA follows: TGTGCCAGCACCCCAGGGGGGAACACCGGGGAGCTGTTTTTT.

The table lists this clone with a count of one. V and J are TRBV14 and TRBJ1-1, with no clear D. Germline V gene data show CDR1 as SGHDN and CDR2 as FVKESK. The CDR3 is 13 residues long. V lost 3 bases to trimming and J lost 3 bases, with 8 bases between them. DNA for the CDR3: TGTGCCAGCAGCCAGTTCAGATACACTGAAGCTTTCTTT. This encodes CASSQFRYTEAFF.

The chain carries TRBV28 and TRBJ1-2; TRBD1 matches 11 bases. Per the germline V gene, CDR1 is MDHEN and CDR2 is SYDVKM. CDR3 length: 13 amino acids. Trimming at V came to 10 bases and at J to 11 bases, leaving 12 bases not matched to a gene. CDR3 residues: CAITRGQGGGYTF. Written as DNA, the CDR3 is TGTGCCATCACCCGGGGACAGGGGGGTGGGTACACCTTC.

The chain joins TRBV21-1 to TRBJ2-1; the table's D call, TRBD2, was not checked against the DNA. TRBV21-1 is termed a pseudogene. The CDR3 is made up of 16 amino acids. CDR3 sequence reads: CASSKDEGSSYNEQFF. The CDR3 coding sequence is TGTGCCAGCAGCAAAGACGAAGGGAGCTCCTACAATGAGCAGTTCTTC.

A word on this clone: The sample carries other DNA sequences with the same CDR3. The chain employs TRBV5-1 and TRBJ1-2, with 7 bases lining up with TRBD1. Germline V gene data show CDR1 as SGHRS and CDR2 as YFSETQ. The V segment lost 1 base and the J segment 2 bases; nucleotides outside the gene matches: 2. The CDR3 runs to 14 residues. CDR3 amino acids: CASSLPGQNYGYTF. The CDR3 DNA is TGCGCCAGCAGCTTGCCGGGACAGAACTATGGCTACACCTTC.

The gene calls are TRBV19 and TRBJ1-5; D is unresolved. Trimming shortened V by 7 bases and J by 5 bases, and 12 bases separated the two germline ends. In germline, CDR1 is LNHDA, CDR2 SQIVND (reference sequence). The CDR3 sequence is 13 residues long. CDR3 in amino acids: CASTGRGDQPQHF. CDR3 nucleotides: TGTGCCAGTACAGGACGGGGAGATCAGCCCCAGCATTTT.

The J gene is TRBJ2-5, the V gene TRBV7-9; 10 positions agree with TRBD1. CDR3 length: 14 residues. From germline, CDR1 is SEHNR and CDR2 FQNEAQ (reference sequence). The junction had 5 bases not matched to a gene; V was cut back by 5 bases and J by 5 bases. The CDR3 coding sequence is TGTGCCAGCAGCCTTGGACAGGGGGTGGAGACCCAGTACTTC. Translated: CASSLGQGVETQYF.

The chain combines TRBV29-1 with TRBJ2-7; D is perhaps TRBD1 (7 bases). Germline V CDR1 and CDR2: SQVTM, ANQGSEA. The CDR3 runs 14 residues. V was trimmed by 5 bases and J by 2 bases, leaving 16 bases between them. The CDR3 DNA sequence: TGCAGCGTTCTTAGGGGGCGCGGGACCTACGAGCAGTACTTC. It is translated as CSVLRGRGTYEQYF.